This T cell receptor beta chain was recovered during a study of T-cell reconstitution after alpha-beta-depleted transplantation in children. Study outcomes and limitations: Some patients owed their high day-60 TCRbeta diversity to surviving recipient T cells and thymic progenitors. Newly generated T cells supplied most T-cell counts and diversity one year post-transplant. Several hundred rapidly expanded clones from non-depleted graft cells reportedly supplied alpha-beta T cells about two months post-transplant.

This clonotype was detected only once. Its antigen is unknown. Library preparation (for TCRbeta) was performed with unique molecular identifiers. TCRdb analysed the PCR reads with MiXCR anew, one entry per CDR3 protein. Of about 440,000 distinct CDR3 sequences in the sample, over 40% are singletons; the top ten hold approximately 25%. The starting material was PBMCs, obtained before TCRalphabeta/CD19-depleted stem cell transplant. This clonotype was sampled from a girl aged 2-15 years with aplastic anemia, due to receive a stem cell transplant.

The CDR3: CSTFSGQETQYF. The CDR3 bases are TGCAGCACGTTTAGCGGCCAAGAGACCCAGTACTTC. The rearrangement joins TRBV20-1 to TRBJ2-5, with a possible D match to TRBD2 (6 bases). Germline V CDR1 and CDR2: DFQATT, SNEGSKA (reference sequence). The CDR3 runs to 12 residues.